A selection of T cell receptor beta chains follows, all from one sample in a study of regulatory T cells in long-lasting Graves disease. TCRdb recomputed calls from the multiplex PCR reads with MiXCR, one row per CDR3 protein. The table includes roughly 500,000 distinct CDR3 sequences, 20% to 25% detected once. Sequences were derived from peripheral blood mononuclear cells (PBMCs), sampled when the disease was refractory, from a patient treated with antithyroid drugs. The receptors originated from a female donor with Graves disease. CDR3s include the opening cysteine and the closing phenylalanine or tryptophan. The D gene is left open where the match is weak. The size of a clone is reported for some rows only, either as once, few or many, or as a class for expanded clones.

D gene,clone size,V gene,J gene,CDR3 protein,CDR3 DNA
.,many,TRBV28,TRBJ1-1,CASRPLGPHTEAFF,TGTGCCAGCAGGCCCCTCGGGCCCCACACTGAAGCTTTCTTT
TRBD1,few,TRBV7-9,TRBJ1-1,CASSFRGLAEAFF,TGTGCCAGCAGCTTTAGGGGGCTCGCTGAAGCTTTCTTT
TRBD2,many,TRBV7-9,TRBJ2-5,CASSPVGGVSETQYF,TGTGCCAGCAGCCCCGTTGGGGGGGTCTCCGAGACCCAGTACTTC
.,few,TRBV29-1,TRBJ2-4,CSVEDGVGVKNIQYF,TGCAGCGTTGAAGATGGGGTAGGGGTCAAAAACATTCAGTACTTC
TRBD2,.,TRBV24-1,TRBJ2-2,CATGRGTGELFF,TGTGCCACAGGGAGGGGCACCGGGGAGCTGTTTTTT
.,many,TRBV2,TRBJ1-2,CASNRGAHGYTF,TGTGCCAGCAACCGGGGGGCGCATGGCTACACCTTC
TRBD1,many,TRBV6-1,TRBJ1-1,CASRGQSMNTEAFF,TGTGCCAGCAGGGGACAGAGCATGAACACTGAAGCTTTCTTT
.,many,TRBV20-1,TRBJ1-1,CSATPGVDTEAFF,TGCAGTGCGACCCCAGGGGTGGACACTGAAGCTTTCTTT
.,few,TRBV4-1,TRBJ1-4,CASSLLTSGAKKLFF,TGCGCCAGCAGCCTCCTAACATCGGGCGCTAAAAAACTGTTTTTT
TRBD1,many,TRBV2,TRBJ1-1,CASKKDGQGTEAFF,TGTGCCAGCAAAAAAGACGGACAGGGTACTGAAGCTTTCTTT
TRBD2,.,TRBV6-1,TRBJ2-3,CASSPGTSGSGYIADTQYF,TGTGCCAGCAGTCCCGGGACTAGCGGGAGTGGTTATATCGCAGATACGCAGTATTTT
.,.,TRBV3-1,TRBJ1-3,CASSQVTTGNTIYF,TGTGCCAGCAGCCAAGTTACAACTGGAAACACCATATATTTT
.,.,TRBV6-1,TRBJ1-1,CASSGEVVPNTEAFF,TGTGCCAGCAGTGGAGAAGTAGTACCTAACACTGAAGCTTTCTTT
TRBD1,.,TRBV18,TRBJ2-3,CASSPLGQTTDTQYF,TGTGCCAGCTCACCACTGGGACAGACCACAGATACGCAGTATTTT
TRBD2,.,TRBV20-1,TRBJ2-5,CSAGTSGYSETQYF,TGCAGTGCCGGGACTAGCGGGTATTCGGAGACCCAGTACTTC
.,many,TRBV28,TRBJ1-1,CASRPGGADTEAFF,TGTGCCAGCAGGCCGGGGGGCGCGGACACTGAAGCTTTCTTT
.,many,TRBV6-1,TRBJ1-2,CASRPQREGYTF,TGTGCCAGCAGACCGCAGCGGGAGGGCTACACCTTC
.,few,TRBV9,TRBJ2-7,CASSAGQHSYEQYF,TGTGCCAGCAGCGCCGGACAGCATTCCTACGAGCAGTACTTC
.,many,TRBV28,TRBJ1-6,CASSFAYVPSPLHF,TGTGCCAGCAGTTTCGCCTACGTACCTTCACCCCTCCACTTT
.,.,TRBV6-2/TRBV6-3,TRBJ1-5,CASSYISGQPQHF,TGTGCCAGCAGTTACATATCGGGGCAGCCCCAGCATTTT